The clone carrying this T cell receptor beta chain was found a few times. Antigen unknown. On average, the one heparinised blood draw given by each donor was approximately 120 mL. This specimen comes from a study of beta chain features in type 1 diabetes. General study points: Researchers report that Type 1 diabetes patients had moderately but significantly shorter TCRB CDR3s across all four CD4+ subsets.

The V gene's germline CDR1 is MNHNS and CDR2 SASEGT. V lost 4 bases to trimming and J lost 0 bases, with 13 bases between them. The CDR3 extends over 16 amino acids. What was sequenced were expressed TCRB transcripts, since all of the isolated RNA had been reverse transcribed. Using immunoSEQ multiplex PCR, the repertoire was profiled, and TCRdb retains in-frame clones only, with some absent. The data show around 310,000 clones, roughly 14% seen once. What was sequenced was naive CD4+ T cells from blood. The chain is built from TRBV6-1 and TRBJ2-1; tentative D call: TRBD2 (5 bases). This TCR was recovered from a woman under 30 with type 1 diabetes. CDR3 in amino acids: CASSGADLGSYNEQFF. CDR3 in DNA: TGTGCCAGCAGTGGGGCGGACTTAGGCTCCTACAATGAGCAGTTCTTC.